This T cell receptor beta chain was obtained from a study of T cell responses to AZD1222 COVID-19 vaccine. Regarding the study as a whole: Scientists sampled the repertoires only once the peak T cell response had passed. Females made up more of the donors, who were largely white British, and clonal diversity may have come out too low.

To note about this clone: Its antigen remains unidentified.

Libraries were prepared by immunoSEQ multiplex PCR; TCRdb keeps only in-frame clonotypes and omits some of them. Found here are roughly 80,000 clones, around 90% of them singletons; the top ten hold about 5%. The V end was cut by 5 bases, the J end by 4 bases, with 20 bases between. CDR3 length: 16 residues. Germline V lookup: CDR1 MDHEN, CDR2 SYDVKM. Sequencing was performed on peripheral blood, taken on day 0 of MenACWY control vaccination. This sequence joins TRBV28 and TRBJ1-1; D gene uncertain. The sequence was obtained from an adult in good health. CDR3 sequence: CASSAPSGGTGTEAFF. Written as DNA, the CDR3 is TGTGCCAGCAGTGCACCTTCCGGAGGAACGGGCACTGAAGCTTTCTTT.